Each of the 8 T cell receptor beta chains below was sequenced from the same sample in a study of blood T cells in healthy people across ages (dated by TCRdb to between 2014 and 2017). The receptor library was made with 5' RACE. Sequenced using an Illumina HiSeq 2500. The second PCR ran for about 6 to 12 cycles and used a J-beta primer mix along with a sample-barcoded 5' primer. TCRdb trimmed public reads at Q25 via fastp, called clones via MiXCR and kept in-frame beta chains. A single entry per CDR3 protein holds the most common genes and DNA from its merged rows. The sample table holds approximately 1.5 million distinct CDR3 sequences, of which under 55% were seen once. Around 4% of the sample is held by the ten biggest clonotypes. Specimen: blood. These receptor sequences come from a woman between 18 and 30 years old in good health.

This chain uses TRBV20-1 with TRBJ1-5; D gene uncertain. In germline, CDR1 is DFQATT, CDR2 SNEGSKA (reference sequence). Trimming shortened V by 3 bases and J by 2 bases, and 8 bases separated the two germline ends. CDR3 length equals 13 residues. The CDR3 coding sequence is TGCAGTGCTAGGATGCAGGGCAATCAGCCCCAGCATTTT. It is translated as CSARMQGNQPQHF.

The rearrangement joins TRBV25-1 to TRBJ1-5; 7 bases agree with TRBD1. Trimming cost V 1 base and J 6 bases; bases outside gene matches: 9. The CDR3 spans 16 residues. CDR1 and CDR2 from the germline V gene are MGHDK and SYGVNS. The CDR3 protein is CASSESEGADGQPQHF. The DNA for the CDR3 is TGTGCCAGCAGTGAATCGGAGGGGGCAGATGGTCAGCCCCAGCATTTT.

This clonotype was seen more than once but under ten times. CDR3: CASSQDGGINEQFF. The CDR3 DNA reads as TGTGCCAGCAGCCAAGATGGGGGTATCAATGAGCAGTTCTTC. This chain connects TRBV3-1 to TRBJ2-1; D possibly matches TRBD1 or TRBD2 (5 bases each). There are 14 residues in the CDR3. V lost 0 bases, J lost 6 bases, and 9 bases lay in between. Germline V gene lookup returns CDR1 LGHDT and CDR2 YNNKEL (reference sequence).

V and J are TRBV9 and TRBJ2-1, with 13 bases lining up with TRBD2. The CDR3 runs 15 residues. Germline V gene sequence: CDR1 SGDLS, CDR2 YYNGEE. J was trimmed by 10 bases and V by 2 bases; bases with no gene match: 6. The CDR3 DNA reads TGTGCCAGCAGCGTGCCGGGACTAGCGGGGCGGGAGCAGTTCTTC. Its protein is CASSVPGLAGREQFF.

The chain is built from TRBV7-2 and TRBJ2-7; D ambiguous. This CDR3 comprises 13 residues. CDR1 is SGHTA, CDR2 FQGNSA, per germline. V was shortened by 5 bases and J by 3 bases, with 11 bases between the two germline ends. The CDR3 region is CASSVRAYYEQYF. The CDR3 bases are TGTGCCAGCAGCGTAAGGGCTTACTACGAGCAGTACTTC.

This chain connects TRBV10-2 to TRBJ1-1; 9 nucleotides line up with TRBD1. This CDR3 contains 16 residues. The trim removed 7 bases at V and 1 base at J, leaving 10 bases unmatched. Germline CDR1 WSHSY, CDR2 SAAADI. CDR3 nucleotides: TGCGCCAGCAAACTTACATCGGGACAGGGGAACACTGAAGCTTTCTTT. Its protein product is CASKLTSGQGNTEAFF.

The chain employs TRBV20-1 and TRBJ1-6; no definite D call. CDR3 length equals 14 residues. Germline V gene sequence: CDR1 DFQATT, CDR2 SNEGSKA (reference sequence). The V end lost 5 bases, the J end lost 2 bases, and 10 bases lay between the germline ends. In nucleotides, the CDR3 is TGCAGTGCTTGTGAGGTCGCCTATAATTCACCCCTCCACTTT. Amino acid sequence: CSACEVAYNSPLHF.

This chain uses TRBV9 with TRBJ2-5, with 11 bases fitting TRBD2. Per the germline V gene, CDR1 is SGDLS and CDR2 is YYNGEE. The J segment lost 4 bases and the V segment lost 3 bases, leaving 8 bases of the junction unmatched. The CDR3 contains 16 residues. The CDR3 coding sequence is TGTGCCAGCAGCGAGGGACTAGCGGTAGCGGGAGAGACCCAGTACTTC. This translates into CASSEGLAVAGETQYF.